Here is one T cell receptor (beta chain) with its context. Antigen specificity is unknown. With 6 bases removed from V and 1 base from J, the gap between germline ends came to 3 bases. The CDR3 length is 11 residues. CDR1 MGHDK and CDR2 SYGVNS come from the germline V gene. These data originate in a study of T cell clones after liver transplantation. The wider study: A pre-transplant mixed lymphocyte reaction with TCRbeta sequencing defined graft-donor-reactive clones followed in post-transplant blood. At least one year of complete immunosuppression withdrawal without enzymes over twice normal defined tolerance. Study results and limitations: Donor-reactive sequences fell more than third party-reactive ones, suggesting partial deletion.

The method was immunoSEQ multiplex PCR; TCRdb's version includes in-frame clones alone and lacks a portion of them. The sample has 85,000 to 110,000 clones, around four fifths seen once. Thawed unstimulated PBMCs were FACS-sorted by CD3, CD4 and CD8 into two populations. This specimen was CD4+ T cells from blood, taken around 49 months after liver transplant. The chain recombines TRBV25-1 with TRBJ1-1, with unresolved D. The origin of this receptor is a human patient who received a liver transplant. These T cells may partly come from the graft donor. Here the CDR3 DNA reads TGTGCCAGCAGGGAGAACACTGAAGCTTTCTTT. Encoded protein: CASRENTEAFF.